The 19 T cell receptor beta chains listed next were all sequenced from one sample in a study of cytotoxic CD8 clonotypes in ibrutinib-treated CLL. Measured with immunoSEQ multiplex PCR; TCRdb has only the in-frame clones, and not every one. The table includes a few hundred thousand clones, 60% to 75% detected once. The sample was PBMCs, taken after 24 months of ibrutinib treatment. Receptors originate from a human donor with chronic lymphocytic leukemia.

This clone occurred once. The sample holds other DNA sequences that translate to the same CDR3. The chain recombines TRBV11-3 with TRBJ2-1, with 7 bases that match TRBD2. V shed 5 bases, J shed 4 bases, and the junction held 8 bases outside the gene matches. There are 15 residues in the CDR3. CDR1 and CDR2 from the germline V gene are SGHNT and YENEEA. This chain's CDR3 is CASSPPGLPYNEQFF. The CDR3 nucleotides are TGTGCCAGCAGCCCCCCGGGACTACCTTACAATGAGCAGTTCTTC.

The V call is TRBV7-9, the J call TRBJ2-2; 9 positions agree with TRBD1. The CDR3 loop spans 16 amino acids. V gave up 7 bases and J gave up 5 bases; unmatched junction bases: 11. Germline V gene data show CDR1 as SEHNR and CDR2 as FQNEAQ (reference sequence). CDR3 sequence: CASTDQQGARTGELFF. CDR3 coding DNA: TGTGCCAGCACCGACCAACAGGGGGCAAGGACCGGGGAGCTGTTTTTT.

V usage is TRBV27 and J usage is TRBJ2-7; tentative D call: TRBD1 (6 bases). This CDR3 has 14 residues. CDR1 and CDR2 (germline): MNHEY, SMNVEV (reference sequence). V lost 5 bases and J lost 3, with 14 bases in between. In DNA form, the CDR3 reads TGTGCCAGCAGTCTCCTGGGGGCGAACTACGAGCAGTACTTC. Protein sequence: CASSLLGANYEQYF.

The sample holds a few counts of this clone. V usage is TRBV6-1 and J usage is TRBJ2-7; D is possibly TRBD1 (5 bases). Trimming removed 7 bases at V and 0 bases at J, with 13 bases between. Germline V gene lookup returns CDR1 MNHNS and CDR2 SASEGT. The CDR3 covers 14 residues. The DNA of the CDR3 is TGTGCCAGCATAGCAGGGCTTAGCTCCTACGAGCAGTACTTC. Protein product: CASIAGLSSYEQYF.

The genes are TRBV27 and TRBJ2-7; no definite D call. This CDR3 spans 15 amino acids. The germline gives CDR1 MNHEY, CDR2 SMNVEV (reference sequence). V was clipped by 4 bases and J by 2 bases, with 15 bases between them. The CDR3 here is CASSSSGPPPYEQYF. DNA of the CDR3: TGTGCCAGCAGTTCCTCCGGGCCCCCCCCCTACGAGCAGTACTTC.

The CDR3 loop reads CASSRLDEQYF. CDR3 coding DNA: TGTGCCAGCAGTCGCCTGGACGAGCAGTACTTC. The chain uses TRBV6-5 and TRBJ2-7, with no clear D. Germline values: CDR1 MNHEY, CDR2 SVGAGI. CDR3 size: 11 residues. V lost 5 bases and J lost 5, with 7 bases in between.

V usage is TRBV5-1 and J usage is TRBJ1-1, with 8 bases that match TRBD1. Trimming at V came to 4 bases and at J to 1 base, leaving 6 bases not matched to a gene. This CDR3 has 15 amino acids. The V gene's germline CDR1 is SGHRS and CDR2 YFSETQ. In nucleotides, the CDR3 is TGCGCCAGCAGCATTCGGACAGGGCCGAACACTGAAGCTTTCTTT. Its translation: CASSIRTGPNTEAFF.

This chain uses TRBV4-1 with TRBJ1-5; 8 bases fit TRBD1. Per germline, CDR1 MGHRA and CDR2 YSYEKL. Trimming removed 3 bases from V and 7 bases from J; junction bases left unmatched: 14. CDR3 length: 17 amino acids. In DNA, the CDR3 is TGCGCCAGCAGCCAGGAAGACCGGACAGGGCCCCCACAGCCCCAGCATTTT. This encodes CASSQEDRTGPPQPQHF.

V and J are TRBV5-1 and TRBJ2-1; the D call may be TRBD1 or TRBD2 (5 bases each). The CDR3 covers 14 residues. Germline V gives CDR1 SGHRS, CDR2 YFSETQ. Trimming stripped 3 bases from V and 4 bases from J, with 11 bases between. The CDR3 DNA is TGCGCCAGCAGCTCGGGACCAGATTACAATGAGCAGTTCTTC. Residues: CASSSGPDYNEQFF.

The chain employs TRBV5-1 and TRBJ2-5, with 10 bases identical to TRBD2. CDR1 and CDR2 (germline): SGHRS, YFSETQ. The CDR3 runs to 14 residues. The trim removed 3 bases at V and 4 bases at J, leaving 3 bases unmatched. In DNA, the CDR3 is TGCGCCAGCAGCTCTAGCGGGAGTAGAGAGACCCAGTACTTC. The encoded protein is CASSSSGSRETQYF.

The chain recombines TRBV29-1 with TRBJ2-2; tentative D call: TRBD1 (6 bases). The CDR3 has 14 residues. Germline values: CDR1 SQVTM, CDR2 ANQGSEA. The ends were cut back, 3 bases at V and 3 bases at J, with 11 bases in the middle. The CDR3 reads CSVDPGAYTGELFF. For the CDR3, the DNA is TGCAGCGTTGACCCAGGGGCCTACACCGGGGAGCTGTTTTTT.

J is TRBJ2-7 and V is TRBV5-1; D unresolved. V was clipped by 1 base and J by 5 bases, with 4 bases between them. The CDR3 runs to 11 residues. In germline, CDR1 is SGHRS, CDR2 YFSETQ. Here the CDR3 DNA reads TGCGCCAGCAGCTTGTATGACGAGCAGTACTTC. This translates into CASSLYDEQYF. The full variable domain, in which reference TRBV5-1 and TRBJ2-7 provide the parts outside the CDR3, is KAGVTQTPRYLIKTRGQQVTLSCSPISGHRSVSWYQQTPGQGLQFLFEYFSETQRNKGNFPGRFSGRQFSNSRSEMNVSTLELGDSALYLCASSLYDEQYFGPGTRLTVT.

This clone occurred a few times. The chain joins TRBV2 to TRBJ2-2; the D gene is possibly TRBD2 (6 bases). The V end was cut by 5 bases, the J end by 0 bases, with 10 bases between. CDR1 and CDR2 (germline): SNHLY, FYNNEI. CDR3 length: 15 residues. This CDR3 reads CASSLRDANTGELFF. CDR3 in DNA: TGTGCCAGCAGTTTGCGGGACGCGAACACCGGGGAGCTGTTTTTT.

This clone was recorded a few times. The chain has TRBV5-1 and TRBJ2-4; the D call may be TRBD1 or TRBD2 (5 bases each). V lost 2 bases to trimming and J lost 2 bases, with 17 bases between them. The CDR3 loop spans 17 amino acids. Germline V gene data show CDR1 as SGHRS and CDR2 as YFSETQ. DNA of the CDR3: TGCGCCAGCAGCTTTGGGGGAAGTGACGGTTCCAAAAACATTCAGTACTTC. The encoded protein is CASSFGGSDGSKNIQYF.

This clone was seen a few times. The rearrangement links TRBV28 to TRBJ2-1; 9 bases are a match to TRBD2. CDR3 length equals 14 residues. Germline V gene sequence: CDR1 MDHEN, CDR2 SYDVKM. V dropped 3 bases and J dropped 7; count of bases not matched to a gene: 4. The CDR3 sequence is CASSFAGGGNEQFF. The CDR3 DNA sequence: TGTGCCAGCAGTTTTGCGGGAGGGGGGAATGAGCAGTTCTTC.

This clone was picked up a small number of times. CDR3 in amino acids: CASSEGGYEQYF. In nucleotides, the CDR3 is TGTGCCAGCAGTGAAGGGGGCTACGAGCAGTACTTC. The rearrangement joins TRBV25-1 to TRBJ2-7; either TRBD1 or TRBD2 may supply D (5 bases each). CDR1 is MGHDK, CDR2 SYGVNS, per germline. This CDR3 comprises 12 residues. Trimming shortened V by 2 bases and J by 3 bases, and 5 bases separated the two germline ends.

The CDR3 DNA reads TGTGCCAGCGCAGGGGGGGCCTACGAGCAGTACTTC. Translating gives CASAGGAYEQYF. The chain couples TRBV11-1 to TRBJ2-7; D tentatively fits TRBD1 or TRBD2 (7 bases each). Germline V gives CDR1 SGHAT, CDR2 FQDESV (reference sequence). The CDR3 is made up of 12 amino acids. V lost 8 bases to trimming and J lost 2 bases, with 10 bases between them.

The chain couples TRBV5-1 to TRBJ2-7; a possible D gene is TRBD1 (5 bases). The V gene's germline CDR1 is SGHRS and CDR2 YFSETQ. This CDR3 has 13 residues. The V gene lost 0 bases and the J gene lost 7 bases, with 11 bases spanning the gap. The CDR3 nucleotides read TGCGCCAGCAGCTTGGACCCAGGGTGGGAGCAGTACTTC. Translating it yields CASSLDPGWEQYF. The entire variable domain, with the rest obtained from reference TRBV5-1 and TRBJ2-7, is as follows: KAGVTQTPRYLIKTRGQQVTLSCSPISGHRSVSWYQQTPGQGLQFLFEYFSETQRNKGNFPGRFSGRQFSNSRSEMNVSTLELGDSALYLCASSLDPGWEQYFGPGTRLTVT.

V gene TRBV27 combines with J gene TRBJ2-3; D uncertain. V was cut by 10 bases and J by 2 bases, with 10 bases left in between. The germline CDR1 and CDR2 sequences are MNHEY and SMNVEV (reference sequence). This CDR3 spans 12 amino acids. Here the CDR3 DNA reads TGTGCCACCAACCCAAACACAGATACGCAGTATTTT. It is translated as CATNPNTDTQYF.